This T cell receptor beta chain was recovered during a study of monozygotic twins with inflammatory bowel disease. Per germline, CDR1 SNHLY and CDR2 FYNNEI. CDR3 length: 16 amino acids. From the 5' RACE reads, TCRdb lists one entry per CDR3 protein and no DNA. The sample table sets out about 210,000 distinct CDR3 sequences. The TCR originated in a human donor with ulcerative colitis or Crohn's disease, or a healthy co-twin of an affected twin (not recorded which). The chain joins TRBV2 to TRBJ2-2; TCRdb selects TRBD1, and the lack of DNA leaves this call unchecked. Material: blood. CDR3 region: CASSEEEGGYTGELFF.